What follows is one TCR beta chain and its context. Its antigen is not yet known. No base quality information exists; no much larger clone differs at one position. This sample was included in a study of long-term antiretroviral therapy in people with HIV (dated by TCRdb to about 2022). Regarding the research as a whole: The earliest samples were collected about a decade before the 2015 WHO recommendation for immediate ART, when ART was typically delayed until CD4 counts fell. A total of about 180 cryopreserved PBMC samples were contributed to the cohort by 30 adults with confirmed HIV infection, with samples collected serially over a mean of approximately 6 years (range 1-12). This retrospective serial study examined whether starting ART and sustained HIV suppression were associated with changes in the composition and diversity of the TRB repertoire in peripheral blood. No cross-contamination during QIAcube processing was seen in test extractions of a monoclonal T-cell line run alongside 30 to 35 polyclonal samples. Among the 30 or so participants with HIV, around ten were female. What the study reported, not specific to this receptor: At every time point, the repertoire was dominated by expanded TRB clones first identified before ART initiation, although this dominance fluctuated and, in many PLHIV, declined after ART. HIV repertoires had narrower CDR3 length ranges than controls, and the network structure suggested an antigen-experienced repertoire that shifted only slightly toward naive after ART. The samples span the years 2004 to 2017, and the ART regimens used may be less effective than current regimens. Because pre-ART samples had limited cell numbers, profiling was done on unsorted PBMC rather than on sorted CD4+ and CD8+ T cells. Owing to limited PBMC availability, only the TCR beta chain was sequenced, without alpha chain pairing. Inferences about post-ART repertoire changes are limited because no data were available on ART adherence, viral resistance or therapy changes. ART initiation was associated with a significant increase in TRB diversity, but diversity stayed significantly below transplant donor controls even after long-term ART.

Spanning cysteine to phenylalanine, the CDR3 consists of 14 amino acids. Just CDR3 DNA is preserved here, 42 bases in frame from base 1. Germline trimming amounts to 5 bases on V and 1 base on J, with 3 as the count of junction bases outside the gene matches. The germline V gene specifies SGHVS as CDR1 and FNYEAQ as CDR2. The immunoSEQ hsTCRB v3.0 assay was used at survey level resolution for TRB variable region sequencing. The targeted TRB sequencing depth was about 40,000-50,000 T-cell genomes per sample. TRB libraries were pooled and sequenced on an Illumina MiSeq using a v3 150-cycle kit. In the source study's methods: Repertoire analysis ran in R within a reproducible Nextflow workflow covering QC, data transformation and analysis. Custom analyses were implemented in LymphoSeq2, an R package for AIRR-Seq data exploration. A handful of samples that produced fewer than 5000 total TRB sequences were removed, so 188 HIV repertoires were analyzed. Of the roughly 190 retained HIV repertoires, roughly 61 were collected before and roughly 130 after ART initiation. Each repertoire was downsampled to 5000 TRB nucleotide sequences, and summary statistics were averaged across 100 downsampling iterations. TRB sequences were retained for analysis only if CDR3 regions of at least seven amino acids were present. Two measures captured diversity: a Shannon entropy-derived clonality score and the Gini coefficient. In repertoire networks, the top 5000 CDR3 amino acid sequences were linked whenever an edit distance of one separated two sequences. Antigen specificity groups and MHC restriction were predicted for TRB CDR3 amino acid sequences with GLIPH2. To flag known associations with CMV, EBV, HIV or tissue antigens, CDR3 amino acid sequences were compared against VDJdb and McPAS-TCR. Pre-ART, post-ART and control groups were compared with Wilcoxon signed-rank tests and Holm-Bonferroni correction. Imported from immuneACCESS, the table was reduced by TCRdb to in-frame sequences with V and J called. These copies leave out some clones; in studies compared against another copy, an unresolved V gene accounts for under half, and the cause of the remainder is not known. D and trimming were read from the DNA, whereas the V and J calls and clone size are those reported in that table. This sample gives around 24,000 clones in total; 85% to 95% of them show up just once. Together, the top ten hold approximately 8.5% of the sample.

Participants were included only if at least one PBMC sample before ART initiation and at least two post-ART samples were available. All participants with HIV were treated in the United States of America. Cryopreserved samples of roughly 0.95-10 million PBMC were thawed and washed before DNA extraction. At the time of the earliest PBMC sample for each participant with HIV, ages ranged from roughly 23 to 55 years. Each participant contributed PBMC samples from 1-4 timepoints before ART initiation and 2-8 timepoints after ART initiation, with a median of 7 samples. For every participant, serial HIV viral load, CD4+ T-cell count, ART history and demographic data were obtained. A Qiagen kit on a QIAcube was used to extract genomic DNA from unsorted PBMC, with samples processed in batches of 12.

Recombination joined TRBV7-6 with TRBJ1-1, with 8 junctional bases fitting TRBD1. This receptor was taken from a woman between 35 and 50 years old with HIV. The sample here was unsorted PBMCs, taken 7.6 years after starting antiretroviral therapy. CDR3 reads: CASSIGTGNTEAFF. Here is the DNA: TGTGCCAGCAGCATCGGGACAGGGAACACTGAAGCTTTCTTT.